The clone carrying this T cell receptor (beta chain) was seen ten or more times. The sample originates from a study of blood T cells in healthy people across ages. The draw of peripheral blood yielded ten milliliters from each donor. Each sample yielded at least 7 million isolated PBMCs. There were at least 5.5 micrograms of total RNA extracted from every sample. A second PCR, run for about 7 to 11 cycles, used a sample-barcoded 5' primer plus a J-beta primer mix. Each cDNA molecule carried a tag from a template-switch adaptor that contained 12 random nucleotides. TCRdb reanalysed the 5' RACE reads using MiXCR and keeps one entry per CDR3 protein. The table shows 1.5 million to 2 million distinct CDR3 sequences, with 25% to 30% occurring only once. This clonotype was obtained from a woman in her thirties in good health. Sequencing was done on a sample of blood.

The CDR3 DNA follows: TGCAGCGTTGAAGATCCTAGCGGGAGAGGTAACATTCAGTACTTC. This translates into CSVEDPSGRGNIQYF. The V call is TRBV29-1, the J call TRBJ2-4; 10 bases are a match to TRBD2. Losses at the gene ends were 0 bases for V and 7 bases for J; bases not matched to a gene: 6. The CDR3 contains 15 residues. Germline CDR1 is SQVTM and CDR2 is ANQGSEA.